Presented here are 27 T cell receptor beta chains from one specimen sequenced in a study of blood T cells in healthy people across ages. For the second PCR, which ran for about 6 to 11 cycles, a sample-barcoded 5' primer and a J-beta primer mix were used. Using its own MiXCR run on the 5' RACE reads, TCRdb lists one record per CDR3 protein. The profile covers around 1,900,000 distinct CDR3 sequences, with 35% to 50% appearing a single time and under 25% taken by the ten largest. Sequencing was done on a sample of blood. The receptors were gathered from a human donor in good health.

This clonotype was found a few times. This rearrangement joins TRBV4-2 to TRBJ1-1, with D hard to call. Trimming pared 0 bases from V and 7 bases from J, leaving 12 bases between. CDR1 and CDR2 (germline): LGHNA, YNFKEQ. The CDR3 runs 14 residues. The CDR3 nucleotides are TGTGCCAGCAGCCAAGACAACCGGCTGGGTGAAGCTTTCTTT. This sequence encodes CASSQDNRLGEAFF.

This clonotype has only a few counts. The rearrangement uses TRBV18 and TRBJ1-1; D not certain. V gave up 1 base and J gave up 5 bases, with 17 bases separating them. The CDR3 sequence is 16 residues long. Germline assignment: CDR1 KGHSH and CDR2 LQKENI. CDR3 DNA sequence: TGTGCCAGCTCACCACTATCGCCAGACGCGGGTACTGAAGCTTTCTTT. The encoded protein is CASSPLSPDAGTEAFF.

This clonotype was seen more than once but under ten times. J is TRBJ1-1 and V is TRBV7-2; D is undetermined. Germline V CDR1 and CDR2: SGHTA, FQGNSA. Trimming left V 5 bases short and J 1 base short, with 11 bases between. This CDR3 is built from 14 residues. The CDR3 is CASSLREPNTEAFF. The CDR3 bases are TGTGCCAGCAGCCTACGGGAACCGAACACTGAAGCTTTCTTT.

The gene calls are TRBV7-2 and TRBJ2-5, with TRBD1 identical over 8 bases. The ends lost 8 bases at V and 3 bases at J; junction bases unmatched: 17. Germline CDR1 reads SGHTA; CDR2 reads FQGNSA. This CDR3 is 17 amino acids long. The CDR3 is CASGLWTGTLRKETQYF. CDR3 DNA: TGTGCCAGCGGCCTATGGACAGGGACTTTACGAAAAGAGACCCAGTACTTC.

This rearrangement joins TRBV20-1 to TRBJ2-1; no clear D. This CDR3 spans 15 amino acids. Looked up from germline, CDR1 is DFQATT and CDR2 is SNEGSKA (reference sequence). V was pared by 1 base and J by 0 bases, with 10 bases between. CDR3 amino acids: CSARVQLVSYNEQFF. CDR3 bases: TGCAGTGCTAGAGTCCAGCTCGTCTCCTACAATGAGCAGTTCTTC.

This clonotype was picked up many times. The chain couples TRBV6-6 to TRBJ2-7, with 7 nucleotides matching TRBD1. This CDR3 comprises 14 residues. Unmatched junction bases numbered 1, after V lost 2 bases and J lost 0 bases. Looked up from germline, CDR1 is MNHNY and CDR2 is SVGAGI (reference sequence). The CDR3 coding sequence is TGTGCCAGCAGTTACGAGGGGGCCTCCTACGAGCAGTACTTC. Protein: CASSYEGASYEQYF.

The chain is built from TRBV20-1 and TRBJ2-4; possibly TRBD1 for D (5 bases). The DNA end is a closer match to TRBJ2-7, so the J assignment may be wrong. Germline CDR1 reads DFQATT; CDR2 reads SNEGSKA (reference sequence). This CDR3 has 13 amino acids. CDR3 in DNA: TGCAGTGCTAGAGGTTTGGGGCAGGACGAGCAGTACTTC. Translating it yields CSARGLGQDEQYF.

V is TRBV12-3 or TRBV12-4 and J is TRBJ1-2, with D uncertain. The CDR3 is 13 residues long. V lost 1 base and J 4 bases, leaving 7 bases between the germline ends. CDR3 protein: CASSLEYLYGYTF. The DNA for the CDR3 is TGTGCCAGCAGTTTAGAGTACCTCTATGGCTACACCTTC.

Points on this clonotype: With a much larger clone just one base away, this may be a read error. The chain recombines TRBV12-3 or TRBV12-4 with TRBJ2-7; D possibly matches TRBD1 or TRBD2 (5 bases each). The CDR3 covers 14 residues. CDR3 in amino acids: CAGSLGVLGYEQYF. Written as DNA, the CDR3 is TGTGCCGGCAGTTTGGGGGTATTGGGATACGAGCAGTACTTC.

In its sample, this clonotype was seen a few times. This chain links TRBV20-1 with TRBJ2-2; D is perhaps TRBD2 (6 bases). The CDR3 length is 16 residues. Germline V gene data show CDR1 as DFQATT and CDR2 as SNEGSKA (reference sequence). The ends were cut back, 0 bases at V and 5 bases at J, with 16 bases in the middle. The CDR3 region has the DNA TGCAGTGCTAGAGATCTGGAGGGGTTTAAGACCGGGGAGCTGTTTTTT. This codes for CSARDLEGFKTGELFF.

This clonotype was seen more than once but under ten times. The chain links TRBV15 to TRBJ1-2, with a possible D match to TRBD1 (5 bases). V shed 1 base and J shed 4 bases, with 10 bases lying between them. Per the germline V gene, CDR1 is LNHNV and CDR2 is YYDKDF (reference sequence). The CDR3 is 14 residues long. As DNA, the CDR3 is TGTGCCACCAGCAGAGCCGGGACGGCCTATGGCTACACCTTC. Translating gives CATSRAGTAYGYTF.

This clonotype was counted a few times. V gene TRBV4-2 combines with J gene TRBJ2-1; 7 bases map to TRBD2. The germline V gene has CDR1 LGHNA and CDR2 YNFKEQ. The J segment lost 6 bases and the V segment lost 0 bases, leaving 5 bases of the junction unmatched. This CDR3 comprises 15 residues. CDR3 DNA sequence: TGTGCCAGCAGCCAAGATGCCGGGGGGACCAATGAGCAGTTCTTC. Translated: CASSQDAGGTNEQFF.

CDR3 amino acids: CASSNRGPGSTGELFF. DNA of the CDR3: TGTGCCAGCAGCAACAGGGGGCCTGGAAGCACCGGGGAGCTGTTTTTT. This chain connects TRBV6-2 or TRBV6-3 to TRBJ2-2; 9 bases line up with TRBD1. CDR3 length equals 16 residues. The ends lost 6 bases at V and 4 bases at J; junction bases unmatched: 9. Germline CDR1 and CDR2: MNHEY and SVGEGT.

The chain uses TRBV10-3 and TRBJ2-3; D is uncertain. CDR1 is ENHRY, CDR2 SYGVKD, per germline. The CDR3 loop spans 14 amino acids. Trimming removed 7 bases at V and 1 base at J, with 12 bases between. The CDR3 DNA follows: TGTGCCATCATGTCACGGCTGGGCACAGATACGCAGTATTTT. Translated, it gives CAIMSRLGTDTQYF.

This clonotype turned up a few times. The CDR3 nucleotides read TGCAGTGCTAGCCCCGGGACAGGGGGCGACGGCTACACCTTC. The encoded protein is CSASPGTGGDGYTF. This chain connects TRBV20-1 to TRBJ1-2; 12 bases are a match to TRBD1. Germline V gives CDR1 DFQATT, CDR2 SNEGSKA (reference sequence). This CDR3 has 14 residues. V was clipped by 3 bases and J by 8 bases; unmatched bases: 7.

J is TRBJ1-1 and V is TRBV7-6, with no clear D. The germline V gene encodes CDR1 SGHVS and CDR2 FNYEAQ. Trimming took off 5 bases at V and 1 base at J, with 11 bases between the two ends. There are 14 residues in the CDR3. CDR3 sequence (DNA): TGTGCCAGCAGCCCCCAGGTGACGAACACTGAAGCTTTCTTT. It specifies CASSPQVTNTEAFF.

This clonotype has only a few counts. The J gene is TRBJ1-2, the V gene TRBV4-3; D uncertain. CDR3 size: 14 residues. Trimming stripped 0 bases from V and 8 bases from J, with 13 bases between. From germline, CDR1 is LGHNA and CDR2 YSLEER. This chain's CDR3 is CASSQESEFGGYTF. The DNA of the CDR3 is TGCGCCAGCAGCCAAGAATCGGAGTTCGGAGGCTACACCTTC.

Of note for this clonotype: Likely a read error: the CDR3 ends without its conserved phenylalanine or tryptophan. The genes are TRBV5-1 and TRBJ2-1, with D hard to call. Trimming stripped 1 base from V and 7 bases from J, with 9 bases between. Germline V gives CDR1 SGHRS, CDR2 YFSETQ. CDR3 length: 13 residues. This CDR3 reads CASSLLFGNEQFV. Here the CDR3 DNA reads TGCGCCAGCAGCTTGTTATTCGGGAATGAGCAGTTCGTC.

The chain recombines TRBV20-1 with TRBJ2-1, with D maybe TRBD2 (5 bases). V lost 0 bases to trimming and J lost 8 bases, with 20 bases between them. CDR1 and CDR2 from the germline V gene are DFQATT and SNEGSKA (reference sequence). The CDR3 extends over 16 amino acids. CDR3 region: CSARDRSREWVDEQFF. CDR3 DNA sequence: TGCAGTGCTAGAGATCGATCGAGGGAGTGGGTCGATGAGCAGTTCTTC.

This clonotype came up many times. This rearrangement joins TRBV29-1 to TRBJ2-7, with 11 bases identical to TRBD1. The CDR3 length is 12 residues. The germline V gene encodes CDR1 SQVTM and CDR2 ANQGSEA. The CDR3 spells CSAGQGDHEQYF. The CDR3 DNA follows: TGCAGTGCGGGACAGGGGGACCACGAGCAGTACTTC.

As for this clonotype: This may stem from a read error, because a much larger clone lies one nucleotide away. V usage is TRBV7-2 and J usage is TRBJ1-2; a weak D match, TRBD1 (6 bases). The CDR3 consists of 14 residues. Germline-derived CDR1 and CDR2 are SGHTA and FQGNSA. In nucleotides, the CDR3 is TGTGCCAGCAGCCTCGGACAGTCGCGCTATGGCTACATCTTC. It encodes CASSLGQSRYGYIF.

This clonotype occurred a few times. The V and J genes are TRBV5-1 and TRBJ2-7; TRBD1 agrees at 8 bases. CDR1 and CDR2 (germline): SGHRS, YFSETQ. V trimming: 0 bases; J trimming: 2 bases; junction bases outside the gene matches: 4. The CDR3 has 15 amino acids. DNA of the CDR3: TGCGCCAGCAGCTTGGGAATGGGACAGGCCTACGAGCAGTACTTC. Residues: CASSLGMGQAYEQYF.

This clonotype was counted a few times. The chain joins TRBV7-3 to TRBJ2-3; D unclear. The germline CDR1 and CDR2 sequences are SGHTA and FQGTGA. The V gene lost 1 base and the J gene lost 9 bases, with 11 bases spanning the gap. The CDR3 extends over 13 amino acids. The CDR3 sequence is CASSLRTPPTQYF. The CDR3 DNA sequence: TGTGCCAGCAGCTTAAGGACGCCTCCGACGCAGTATTTT.

The CDR3 region is CASSPYGGANVLTF. CDR3 in DNA: TGTGCCAGCAGTCCGTATGGCGGGGCCAACGTCCTGACTTTC. The chain joins TRBV12-3 or TRBV12-4 to TRBJ2-6; D call uncertain. This CDR3 has 14 residues. V dropped 5 bases and J dropped 4 bases, with 9 bases sitting between them.

In DNA, the CDR3 is TGTGCCACCAGAGACCTACCCTTCGGCTCCTACAATGAGCAGTTCTTC. Its protein is CATRDLPFGSYNEQFF. The rearrangement links TRBV24-1 to TRBJ2-1; D is undetermined. Trimming pared 7 bases from V and 0 bases from J, leaving 15 bases between. The CDR3 consists of 16 residues. Germline CDR1 KGHDR, CDR2 SFDVKD.

The chain uses TRBV9 and TRBJ2-5, with D perhaps TRBD1 (6 bases). Trimming took 3 bases from V and 4 from J, leaving 16 bases between them. The CDR3 has 15 residues. Germline values: CDR1 SGDLS, CDR2 YYNGEE. The CDR3 DNA reads TGTGCCAGCAGCGGGGGGCCGGCGGGCTTAGAGACCCAGTACTTC. It translates to CASSGGPAGLETQYF.

This rearrangement joins TRBV20-1 to TRBJ1-4; D unclear. Looked up from germline, CDR1 is DFQATT and CDR2 is SNEGSKA (reference sequence). Trimming took 6 bases from V and 5 from J, leaving 16 bases between them. The CDR3 contains 14 residues. CDR3 in DNA: TGCAGTGCGAATAGACCGACACGAAATGAAAAACTGTTTTTT. Translated, it gives CSANRPTRNEKLFF.